The count of the clone carrying this T cell receptor beta chain is one. Its target is not known. The data were taken from a study of siplizumab effects on memory and regulatory T cells. The study's findings and limits: Naive T cells were seemingly more diverse than memory cells, and major contributions to the alloresponse seemed to be made by them. An assignable naive or memory phenotype was lacking in roughly 75-95% of proliferating CD4+ or CD8+ clones.

This CDR3 region has 15 residues. The V gene lost 6 bases and the J gene lost 6 bases, with 18 bases spanning the gap. The V gene's germline CDR1 is LNHDA and CDR2 SQIVND (reference sequence). Method: immunoSEQ multiplex PCR; TCRdb's copy keeps in-frame clones and lacks some. The sample shows about 100,000 clones, approximately 94% of them seen only once. The sample taken for sequencing was non-Treg CD4+ T cells sorted from blood. This TCR came from a human donor in good health. The chain joins TRBV19 to TRBJ1-5, with D possibly matching TRBD1 (5 bases). The CDR3 coding sequence is TGTGCCAGTAGCGGGACTCCCCAAGGTACTCAGCCCCAGCATTTT. As protein: CASSGTPQGTQPQHF.